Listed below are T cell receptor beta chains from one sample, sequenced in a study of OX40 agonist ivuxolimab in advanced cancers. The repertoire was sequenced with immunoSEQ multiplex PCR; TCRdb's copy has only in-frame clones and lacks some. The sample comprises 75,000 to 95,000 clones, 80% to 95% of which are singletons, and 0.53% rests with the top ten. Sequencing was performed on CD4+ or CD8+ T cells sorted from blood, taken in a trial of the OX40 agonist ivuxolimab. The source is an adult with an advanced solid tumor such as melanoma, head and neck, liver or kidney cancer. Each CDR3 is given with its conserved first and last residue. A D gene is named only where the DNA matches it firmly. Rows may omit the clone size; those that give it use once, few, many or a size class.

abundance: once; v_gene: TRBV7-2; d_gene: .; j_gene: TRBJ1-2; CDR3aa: CASSPSSGAYGYTF; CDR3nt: TGTGCCAGCAGCCCTTCGTCGGGGGCCTATGGCTACACCTTC
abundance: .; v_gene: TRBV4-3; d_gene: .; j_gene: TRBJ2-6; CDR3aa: CASRLSGANVLTF; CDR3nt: TGCGCCAGCCGACTATCTGGGGCCAACGTCCTGACTTTC
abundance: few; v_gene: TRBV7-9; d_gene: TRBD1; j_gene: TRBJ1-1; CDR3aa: CASSRDRNTEAFF; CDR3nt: TGTGCCAGCAGCCGGGACAGGAACACTGAAGCTTTCTTT
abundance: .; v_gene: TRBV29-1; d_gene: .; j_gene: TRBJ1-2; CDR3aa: CSVENHIYGYTF; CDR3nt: TGCAGCGTTGAAAATCACATCTATGGCTACACCTTC
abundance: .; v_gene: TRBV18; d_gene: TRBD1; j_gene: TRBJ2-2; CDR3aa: CASSPIGQENTGELFF; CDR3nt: TGTGCCAGCTCACCAATCGGACAGGAAAACACCGGGGAGCTGTTTTTT
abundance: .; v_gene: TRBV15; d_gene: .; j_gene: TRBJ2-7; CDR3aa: CATSRDLAFEQYF; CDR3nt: TGTGCCACCAGCAGAGATCTCGCGTTCGAGCAGTACTTC
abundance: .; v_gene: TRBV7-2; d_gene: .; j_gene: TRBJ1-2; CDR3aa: CASSLRQLDVGGYTF; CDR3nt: TGTGCCAGCAGCTTAAGACAGTTAGACGTTGGTGGCTACACCTTC
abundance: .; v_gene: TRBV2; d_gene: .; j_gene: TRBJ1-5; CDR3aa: CASSGPSNQPQHF; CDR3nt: TGTGCCAGCAGTGGCCCTAGCAATCAGCCCCAGCATTTT
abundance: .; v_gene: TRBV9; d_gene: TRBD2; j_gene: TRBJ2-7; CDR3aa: CASSEGVRGRAGYEQYF; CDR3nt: TGTGCCAGCAGCGAGGGGGTCCGCGGGAGGGCCGGTTACGAGCAGTACTTC
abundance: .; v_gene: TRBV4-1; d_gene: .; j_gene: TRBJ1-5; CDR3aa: CASSQDRRSNQPQHF; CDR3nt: TGCGCCAGCAGCCAAGACAGGCGCAGCAATCAGCCCCAGCATTTT
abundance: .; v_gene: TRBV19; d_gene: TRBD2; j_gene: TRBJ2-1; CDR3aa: CASSPSSGGRDEQFF; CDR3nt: TGTGCCAGTAGTCCCTCTAGCGGGGGGCGGGATGAGCAGTTCTTC
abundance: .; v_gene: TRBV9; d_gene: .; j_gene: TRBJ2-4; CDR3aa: CASSPQGGAGNIQYF; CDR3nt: TGTGCCAGCAGCCCCCAGGGTGGCGCGGGAAACATTCAGTACTTC
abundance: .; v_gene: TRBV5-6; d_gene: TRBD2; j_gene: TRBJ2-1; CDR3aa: CASSLLAGVVNEQFF; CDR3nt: TGTGCCAGCAGCCTTCTAGCGGGAGTTGTAAATGAGCAGTTCTTC
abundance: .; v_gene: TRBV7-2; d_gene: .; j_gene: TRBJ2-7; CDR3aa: CASSLPPTGTEYF; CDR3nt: TGTGCCAGCAGCCTCCCACCCACCGGGACGGAGTACTTC
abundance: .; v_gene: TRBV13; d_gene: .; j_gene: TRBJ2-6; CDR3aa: CASSWEASAGANVLTF; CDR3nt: TGTGCCAGCAGCTGGGAGGCTTCGGCTGGGGCCAACGTCCTGACTTTC
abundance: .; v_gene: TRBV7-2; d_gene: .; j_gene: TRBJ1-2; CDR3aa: CASSPGQPLYGYTF; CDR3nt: TGTGCCAGCAGCCCGGGACAACCTCTCTATGGCTACACCTTC
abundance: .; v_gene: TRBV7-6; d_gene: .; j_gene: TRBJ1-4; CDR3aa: CASSLRQPTNEKLFF; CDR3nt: TGTGCCAGCAGCTTACGGCAGCCTACTAATGAAAAACTGTTTTTT
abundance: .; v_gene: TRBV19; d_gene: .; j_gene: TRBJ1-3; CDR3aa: CASSIWSSGNTIYF; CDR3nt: TGTGCCAGTAGTATTTGGAGCTCTGGAAACACCATATATTTT
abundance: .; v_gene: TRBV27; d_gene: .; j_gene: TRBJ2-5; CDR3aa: CAKSQGEGRETQYF; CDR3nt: TGTGCCAAGTCTCAGGGGGAGGGCCGGGAGACCCAGTACTTC
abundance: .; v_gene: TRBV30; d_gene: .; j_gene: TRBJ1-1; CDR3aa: CAWTRVATEAFF; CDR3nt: TGTGCCTGGACAAGGGTGGCCACTGAAGCTTTCTTT
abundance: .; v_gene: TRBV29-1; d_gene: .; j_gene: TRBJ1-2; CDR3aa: CSVVYSRERNYGYTF; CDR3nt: TGCAGCGTTGTATATTCCAGGGAAAGGAACTATGGCTACACCTTC
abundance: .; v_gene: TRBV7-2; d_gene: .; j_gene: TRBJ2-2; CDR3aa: CASSRQNTGELFF; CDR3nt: TGTGCCAGCAGCCGGCAGAACACCGGGGAGCTGTTTTTT
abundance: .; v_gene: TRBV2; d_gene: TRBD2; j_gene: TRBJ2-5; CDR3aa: CATPGRASGSSAGQETQYF; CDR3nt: TGTGCCACCCCCGGGAGGGCTAGCGGGAGTTCGGCCGGTCAAGAGACCCAGTACTTC
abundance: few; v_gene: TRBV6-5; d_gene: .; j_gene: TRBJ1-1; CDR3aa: CASSYARGEWRTEAFF; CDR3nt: TGTGCCAGCAGTTACGCCCGGGGCGAATGGCGCACTGAAGCTTTCTTT
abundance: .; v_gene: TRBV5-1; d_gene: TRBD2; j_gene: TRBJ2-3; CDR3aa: CASSLDKREIDTQYF; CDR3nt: TGCGCCAGCAGCTTGGACAAGCGGGAGATAGATACGCAGTATTTT
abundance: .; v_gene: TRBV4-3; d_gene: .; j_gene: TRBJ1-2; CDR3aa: CASSQDGGGYTF; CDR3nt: TGCGCCAGCAGCCAAGATGGGGGGGGCTACACCTTC
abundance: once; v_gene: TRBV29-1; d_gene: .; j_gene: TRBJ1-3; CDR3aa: CSGRSGNTIYF; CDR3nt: TGCAGCGGACGCTCTGGAAACACCATATATTTT
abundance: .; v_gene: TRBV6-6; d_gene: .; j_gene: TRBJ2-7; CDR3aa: CASSSPARQYF; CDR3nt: TGTGCCAGCAGTTCCCCAGCGAGACAGTACTTC
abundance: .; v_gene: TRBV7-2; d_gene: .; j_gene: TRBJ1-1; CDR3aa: CASSLQKNTEAFF; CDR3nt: TGTGCCAGCAGCCTCCAGAAGAACACTGAAGCTTTCTTT
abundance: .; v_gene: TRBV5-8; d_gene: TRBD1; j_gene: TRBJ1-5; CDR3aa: CASSLGTATGNQPQHF; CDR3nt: TGTGCCAGCAGCTTAGGGACAGCGACTGGCAATCAGCCCCAGCATTTT
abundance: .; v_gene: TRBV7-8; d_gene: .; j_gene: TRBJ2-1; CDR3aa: CASSSTGRPGDEQFF; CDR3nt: TGTGCCAGCAGCTCCACGGGACGGCCGGGAGATGAGCAGTTCTTC
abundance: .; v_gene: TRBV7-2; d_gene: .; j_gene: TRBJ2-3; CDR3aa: CASSRVAFNTDTQYF; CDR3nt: TGTGCCAGCAGCCGGGTAGCATTTAACACAGATACGCAGTATTTT
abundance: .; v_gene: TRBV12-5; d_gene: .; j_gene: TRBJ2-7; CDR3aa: CASGLVAVGREEQYF; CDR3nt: TGTGCTAGTGGTTTGGTAGCCGTGGGACGGGAGGAGCAGTACTTC
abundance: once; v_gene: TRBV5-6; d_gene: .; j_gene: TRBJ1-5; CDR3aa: CASSKMEGRNQPQHF; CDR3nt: TGTGCCAGCAGCAAGATGGAGGGGCGAAATCAGCCCCAGCATTTT
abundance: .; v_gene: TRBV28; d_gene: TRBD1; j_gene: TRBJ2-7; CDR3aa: CASSSSLDRGAYEQYF; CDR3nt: TGTGCCAGCAGTTCCAGCCTCGACAGGGGAGCCTACGAGCAGTACTTC
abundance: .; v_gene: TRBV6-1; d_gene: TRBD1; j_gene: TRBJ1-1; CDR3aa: CASSRTGLEAFF; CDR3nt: TGTGCCAGCAGTAGGACAGGGCTTGAAGCTTTCTTT
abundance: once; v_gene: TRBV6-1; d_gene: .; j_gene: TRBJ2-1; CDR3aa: CASSRELYNEQFF; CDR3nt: TGTGCCAGCAGTCGGGAGCTGTACAATGAGCAGTTCTTC
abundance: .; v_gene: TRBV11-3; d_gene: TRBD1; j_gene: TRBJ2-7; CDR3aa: CASSATQGAFEQYF; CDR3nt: TGTGCCAGCAGCGCGACACAGGGGGCGTTTGAGCAGTACTTC
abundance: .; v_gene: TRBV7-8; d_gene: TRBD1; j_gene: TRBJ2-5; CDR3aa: CASSLVAGGLYQETQYF; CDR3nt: TGTGCCAGCAGCTTAGTGGCAGGGGGCCTGTACCAAGAGACCCAGTACTTC
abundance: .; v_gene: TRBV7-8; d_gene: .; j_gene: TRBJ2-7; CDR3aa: CAKTYEQYF; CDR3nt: TGTGCCAAGACCTACGAGCAGTACTTC
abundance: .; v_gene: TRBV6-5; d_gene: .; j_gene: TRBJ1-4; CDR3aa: CASRGFTNEKLFF; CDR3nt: TGTGCCAGCAGAGGGTTCACTAATGAAAAACTGTTTTTT
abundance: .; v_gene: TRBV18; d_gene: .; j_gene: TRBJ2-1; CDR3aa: CASSATRDNEQFF; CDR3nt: TGTGCCAGCTCAGCGACCAGGGACAATGAGCAGTTCTTC